This T cell receptor beta chain came from a study of blood T cell repertoires in COVID-19. Study summary: The United States, Italy and Spain were the sources of the acute and convalescent COVID-19 samples. In each case, the material was cDNA or gDNA derived from T cells, B-cell-depleted T cells, or PBMCs.

Source study methods: Nucleated cell counts were estimated from reference gene primer amplification. Using immunoSEQ multiplex PCR, the repertoire was profiled, and TCRdb retains in-frame clones only, with some absent. That table gives V, J and clone size, and the DNA gave D and trimming. The sample includes tens of thousands of clones, 80% to 90% seen only once; the top ten take roughly 13%. V gave up 4 bases and J gave up 4 bases, with 10 bases separating them. CDR3 length: 13 amino acids. CDR1 SEHNR and CDR2 FQNEAQ come from the germline V gene (reference sequence). The chain couples TRBV7-9 to TRBJ1-2; no clear D gene. The sequencing sample was made of peripheral blood. This TCR was sampled from a man older than 75 with acute or convalescent COVID-19. CDR3 coding DNA: TGTGCCAGCAGCTCTGGACTGATCTATGGCTACACCTTC. Translating gives CASSSGLIYGYTF.